These 30 T cell receptor beta chains share one sample of origin, sequenced in a study of blood T cell repertoires in COVID-19. Libraries were prepared by immunoSEQ multiplex PCR; TCRdb keeps only in-frame clonotypes and omits some of them. The sample contains fewer than 400,000 clones, around 87% of which appear only once. Source material: peripheral blood. These receptors came from a human donor in a cohort sampled during active COVID-19.

Worth noting for this clone: A read error may explain this, as a much larger clone is one base away. The chain links TRBV6-1 to TRBJ2-7; the D is unclear. The length of the CDR3 is 12 residues. Germline V lookup: CDR1 MNHNS, CDR2 SASEGT. V lost 2 bases and J lost 3, with 5 bases in between. DNA for the CDR3: TGTGCCAGCAGTGAACAGTACTACGAGCAGTACTTC. Translation: CASSEQYYEQYF.

V usage is TRBV2 and J usage is TRBJ1-1; perhaps TRBD1 as D (5 bases). CDR1 SNHLY and CDR2 FYNNEI come from the germline V gene. The CDR3 totals 14 residues. The V and J ends lost 4 bases and 0 bases respectively, with 9 bases between them. CDR3 loop: CASSVGQMNTEAFF. The CDR3 nucleotides read TGTGCCAGCAGTGTTGGACAAATGAACACTGAAGCTTTCTTT.

This chain joins TRBV30 and TRBJ2-7, with 8 bases aligning to TRBD2. The CDR3 spans 13 residues. Looked up from germline, CDR1 is GTSNPN and CDR2 is SVGIG (reference sequence). V lost 2 bases to trimming and J lost 5 bases; unmatched junction nucleotides: 5. Here the CDR3 DNA reads TGTGCCTGGAGTAACAGCGGGGGCAACGAGCAGTACTTC. Its protein product is CAWSNSGGNEQYF. The full variable domain, with the rest looked up from reference TRBV30 and TRBJ2-7, is SQTIHQWPATLVQPVGSPLSLECTVEGTSNPNLYWYRQAAGRGLQLLFYSVGIGQISSEVPQNLSASRPQDRQFILSSKKLLLSDSGFYLCAWSNSGGNEQYFGPGTRLTVT.

The J gene is TRBJ2-1, the V gene TRBV5-8; TRBD1 is a possible D gene (6 bases). The germline V and J ends were trimmed by 4 bases and 9 bases, with 11 bases remaining between them. CDR1 SGHTS and CDR2 YDEGEE come from the germline V gene. The length of the CDR3 is 12 residues. For the CDR3, the DNA is TGTGCCAGCAGCCCCCGAGGGGGTGAGCAGTTCTTC. Translation: CASSPRGGEQFF.

The rearrangement joins TRBV28 to TRBJ1-1; 9 bases align to TRBD1. The CDR3 contains 15 residues. V shed 6 bases, J shed 4 bases, and the junction held 9 bases outside the gene matches. Germline CDR1 MDHEN, CDR2 SYDVKM. The CDR3 sequence: CASRSTGGEVTEAFF. The CDR3 nucleotides read TGTGCCAGCAGATCTACAGGGGGCGAGGTCACTGAAGCTTTCTTT.

This chain links TRBV7-6 with TRBJ2-3; TRBD2 matches 14 bases. This CDR3 comprises 22 residues. J was trimmed by 0 bases and V by 3 bases; bases with no gene match: 17. CDR1 and CDR2 from the germline V gene are SGHVS and FNYEAQ. The CDR3 protein is CASSFNLWTSGGTVASTDTQYF. The CDR3 DNA reads TGTGCCAGCAGCTTCAACCTCTGGACTAGCGGGGGGACAGTTGCTAGCACAGATACGCAGTATTTT. Combining the CDR3 with reference TRBV7-6 and TRBJ2-3 gives the whole variable domain GAGVSQSPRYKVTKRGQDVALRCDPISGHVSLYWYRQALGQGPEFLTYFNYEAQQDKSGLPNDRFSAERPEGSISTLTIQRTEQRDSAMYRCASSFNLWTSGGTVASTDTQYFGPGTRLTVL.

This chain connects TRBV11-2 to TRBJ2-7, with D perhaps TRBD2 (5 bases). V gave up 6 bases and J gave up 3 bases, with 9 bases separating them. Germline V gene lookup returns CDR1 SGHAT and CDR2 FQNNGV. This CDR3 is built from 12 residues. The CDR3 reads CASSLDFYEQYF. CDR3 DNA sequence: TGTGCCAGCAGTTTGGACTTCTACGAGCAGTACTTC.

V usage is TRBV5-4 and J usage is TRBJ2-3; 12 bases fit TRBD2. Germline CDR1 is SGHNT and CDR2 is YYREEE (reference sequence). V was pared by 4 bases and J by 3 bases, with 15 bases of the junction left unmatched. This CDR3 has 19 amino acids. CDR3 bases: TGTGCCAGCAGCCCAGGACTAGCGGGAATCCCTCTTGATACAGATACGCAGTATTTT. It is translated as CASSPGLAGIPLDTDTQYF.

This clone occurred once. The chain combines TRBV9 with TRBJ1-1; D possibly corresponds to TRBD1 (6 bases). The CDR3 runs to 14 residues. Per germline, CDR1 SGDLS and CDR2 YYNGEE. Trimming removed 3 bases at V and 1 base at J, with 10 bases between. The CDR3 DNA reads as TGTGCCAGCAGCGCCGGACAGACGAACACTGAAGCTTTCTTT. Its protein product is CASSAGQTNTEAFF.

CDR3 in DNA: TGTGCCAGCAGCGCGACTAGCGGCCCGGGGTGGACCCAGTACTTC. This encodes CASSATSGPGWTQYF. The rearrangement uses TRBV3-1 (or the pseudogene TRBV3-2) and TRBJ2-5; 9 bases fit TRBD2. The length of the CDR3 is 15 residues. Trimming removed 5 bases from V and 7 bases from J; junction bases left unmatched: 11. The germline CDR1 and CDR2 sequences are LGHDT and YNNKEL (reference sequence).

With regard to this clone: The junction departs from the called germline gene at one end, perhaps through a read error. The V gene is TRBV7-7, the J gene TRBJ2-5; D may be TRBD2 (5 bases). CDR3 size: 12 residues. Germline V lookup: CDR1 SSHAT, CDR2 FNYEAQ (reference sequence). In nucleotides, the CDR3 is TGTGCTAGCAGCCCCAGAGGGGAGACCCAGTACTTC. This codes for CASSPRGETQYF.

The chain recombines TRBV30 with TRBJ2-2; D possibly corresponds to TRBD1 (6 bases). CDR3 length: 11 residues. V dropped 6 bases and J dropped 5 bases, with 7 bases sitting between them. CDR1 is GTSNPN, CDR2 SVGIG, per germline (reference sequence). The CDR3 reads CACQGTGELFF. The CDR3 nucleotides read TGTGCCTGCCAGGGGACCGGGGAGCTGTTTTTT.

The chain uses TRBV7-2 and TRBJ1-6; D is unresolved. Trimming took off 1 base at V and 9 bases at J, with 16 bases between the two ends. Germline values: CDR1 SGHTA, CDR2 FQGNSA. The CDR3 has 16 residues. CDR3 sequence reads: CASSLVGPGEPSPLHF. CDR3 nucleotide sequence: TGTGCCAGCAGCTTAGTCGGACCCGGGGAACCTTCACCCCTCCACTTT.

The chain has TRBV5-1 and TRBJ1-1, with D possibly TRBD1 on 5 matching bases. Germline CDR1 reads SGHRS; CDR2 reads YFSETQ. V lost 2 bases, J lost 5 bases, and 19 bases lay in between. CDR3 length: 16 amino acids. CDR3: CASSLAGLPLRTEAFF. CDR3 nucleotides: TGCGCCAGCAGCTTAGCGGGACTTCCTTTGAGGACTGAAGCTTTCTTT. Full variable domain (outside the CDR3, taken from reference TRBV5-1 and TRBJ1-1): KAGVTQTPRYLIKTRGQQVTLSCSPISGHRSVSWYQQTPGQGLQFLFEYFSETQRNKGNFPGRFSGRQFSNSRSEMNVSTLELGDSALYLCASSLAGLPLRTEAFFGQGTRLTVV.

In the case of this clone: Other DNA sequences from this sample encode an identical CDR3 as well. The V and J genes are TRBV18 and TRBJ2-7; TRBD1 aligns across 9 bases. The length of the CDR3 is 12 residues. The V gene end was trimmed by 3 bases and the J gene end by 6 bases; junction bases not matched to a gene: 0. Germline V lookup: CDR1 KGHSH, CDR2 LQKENI. In DNA, the CDR3 is TGTGCCAGCTCACCGACAGGGGGCGAGCAGTACTTC. Amino acids: CASSPTGGEQYF.

Remarks on this clone: This same CDR3 is encoded by further DNA sequences in the sample. This chain joins TRBV5-1 and TRBJ1-1; 8 positions agree with TRBD1. The CDR3 has 13 residues. The V segment lost 5 bases and the J segment 3 bases; nucleotides outside the gene matches: 3. CDR1 SGHRS and CDR2 YFSETQ come from the germline V gene. CDR3 coding DNA: TGCGCCAGCAGTCAACAGGGGGACACTGAAGCTTTCTTT. It specifies CASSQQGDTEAFF.

This chain joins TRBV7-2 and TRBJ2-1; 14 nucleotides align to TRBD2. Germline lookup yields CDR1 SGHTA and CDR2 FQGNSA. The CDR3 length is 14 residues. The junction had 9 bases not matched to a gene; V was cut back by 5 bases and J by 15 bases. CDR3 region: CASSPGLAGAQPFF. CDR3 bases: TGTGCCAGCAGCCCGGGACTAGCGGGGGCTCAGCCGTTCTTC.

V and J are TRBV2 and TRBJ2-2; TRBD1 aligns across 9 bases. The CDR3 contains 15 residues. Germline V gene data show CDR1 as SNHLY and CDR2 as FYNNEI. After removal of 6 bases from V and 3 bases from J, the junction contained 5 bases not matched to a gene. CDR3 region: CASSHRGRDTGELFF. In nucleotides, the CDR3 is TGTGCCAGCAGCCACAGGGGGCGGGACACCGGGGAGCTGTTTTTT.

The rearrangement links TRBV18 to TRBJ1-1; no definite D call. Trimming cost V 5 bases and J 0 bases, with 7 bases left between them. The CDR3 length is 13 residues. Germline assignment: CDR1 KGHSH and CDR2 LQKENI. The CDR3 coding sequence is TGTGCCAGCTCAGGGGAGATGAACACTGAAGCTTTCTTT. This encodes CASSGEMNTEAFF.

CDR3 region: CASSLQTGGGTDTQYF. CDR3 coding DNA: TGTGCCAGTAGCTTGCAGACAGGGGGCGGAACAGATACGCAGTATTTT. The chain employs TRBV19 and TRBJ2-3; TRBD1 aligns across 10 bases. V was pared by 6 bases and J by 3 bases, with 9 bases of the junction left unmatched. This CDR3 is built from 16 residues. Germline CDR1 and CDR2: LNHDA and SQIVND (reference sequence). Full variable domain (remainder filled in from reference TRBV19 and TRBJ2-3): DGGITQSPKYLFRKEGQNVTLSCEQNLNHDAMYWYRQDPGQGLRLIYYSQIVNDFQKGDIAEGYSVSREKKESFPLTVTSAQKNPTAFYLCASSLQTGGGTDTQYFGPGTRLTVL.

A few counts support this clone. The rearrangement uses TRBV7-7 and TRBJ2-2; 13 positions match TRBD2. Germline CDR1 reads SSHAT; CDR2 reads FNYEAQ (reference sequence). The CDR3 is 16 residues long. The V segment lost 4 bases and the J segment 5 bases; nucleotides outside the gene matches: 4. The CDR3 loop is CASSSGTSGNTGELFF. Written as DNA, the CDR3 is TGTGCCAGCAGCTCCGGGACTAGCGGGAATACCGGGGAGCTGTTTTTT. The whole variable domain, filled in from reference TRBV7-7 and TRBJ2-2, reads GAGVSQSPRYKVTKRGQDVTLRCDPISSHATLYWYQQALGQGPEFLTYFNYEAQPDKSGLPSDRFSAERPEGSISTLTIQRTEQRDSAMYRCASSSGTSGNTGELFFGEGSRLTVL.

This clone was seen more than once but under ten times. The rearrangement links TRBV28 to TRBJ1-4; 8 bases are shared with TRBD1. Germline V gene data show CDR1 as MDHEN and CDR2 as SYDVKM. The CDR3 is 15 amino acids. J was trimmed by 5 bases and V by 3 bases; bases with no gene match: 5. The CDR3 protein is CASSFARQGNEKLFF. The CDR3 DNA sequence: TGTGCCAGCAGTTTCGCCAGACAGGGGAATGAAAAACTGTTTTTT.

The chain links TRBV2 to TRBJ2-3; 16 bases are shared with TRBD2. The CDR3 loop spans 17 amino acids. Looked up from germline, CDR1 is SNHLY and CDR2 is FYNNEI. The V and J ends lost 9 bases and 1 base, in that order; junction bases with no gene match: 7. CDR3 sequence: CASQGLAGGGGTDTQYF. Written as DNA, the CDR3 is TGTGCCAGTCAGGGACTAGCGGGAGGGGGGGGCACAGATACGCAGTATTTT.

The CDR3 sequence is CASSQETRLPYNEQFF. The CDR3 nucleotides are TGTGCCAGCAGCCAAGAGACCAGGCTCCCCTACAATGAGCAGTTCTTC. The V and J genes are TRBV14 and TRBJ2-1; no clear D gene. The germline V gene encodes CDR1 SGHDN and CDR2 FVKESK. CDR3 length: 16 residues. V lost 0 bases, J lost 2 bases, and 11 bases lay in between.

This sequence joins TRBV4-1 and TRBJ2-5, with 8 nucleotides matching TRBD2. The CDR3 has 16 residues. Looked up from germline, CDR1 is MGHRA and CDR2 is YSYEKL. J lost 0 bases, V lost 5 bases, and 8 bases had no gene match. The CDR3 is CASSASQRGNQETQYF. The CDR3, as DNA: TGCGCCAGCAGCGCTTCTCAGCGGGGGAACCAAGAGACCCAGTACTTC.

The chain uses TRBV6-5 and TRBJ1-2, with D possibly being TRBD1 (6 bases). The CDR3 totals 10 residues. V lost 8 bases, J lost 10 bases, and 11 bases lay in between. CDR1 MNHEY and CDR2 SVGAGI come from the germline V gene. The DNA of the CDR3 is TGTGCCAGCGGGACACCTCCCTACACCTTC. As protein: CASGTPPYTF.

The chain employs TRBV19 and TRBJ2-1, with D possibly being TRBD2 (7 bases). V lost 4 bases and J lost 3, with 16 bases in between. The CDR3 length is 16 residues. The germline V gene has CDR1 LNHDA and CDR2 SQIVND (reference sequence). The CDR3 DNA sequence: TGTGCCAGTAGTACAGACCGGGGGGCTGGCTACAATGAGCAGTTCTTC. Residues: CASSTDRGAGYNEQFF.

V gene TRBV12-3 or TRBV12-4 combines with J gene TRBJ2-1, with 8 bases aligning to TRBD1. Trimming took 8 bases from V and 13 from J; bases not matched to a gene: 10. The CDR3 runs 12 residues. The CDR3 region has the DNA TGTGCCAGCCAGCACAGGGGGGCTGGACAGTTCTTC. This codes for CASQHRGAGQFF.

The rearrangement joins TRBV24-1 to TRBJ1-3, with TRBD1 as a possible D gene (5 bases). CDR1 KGHDR and CDR2 SFDVKD come from the germline V gene. Trimming took 4 bases from V and 8 from J, leaving 8 bases between them. CDR3 length equals 12 residues. CDR3 protein: CATSDQGYTIYF. The CDR3, as DNA: TGTGCCACCAGTGACCAGGGATACACCATATATTTT.

The V and J genes are TRBV5-4 and TRBJ1-2, with D unclear. V was cut by 2 bases and J by 2 bases, with 4 bases left in between. The CDR3 has 12 amino acids. Per germline, CDR1 SGHNT and CDR2 YYREEE (reference sequence). The CDR3 coding sequence is TGTGCCAGCAGCTTCGGGAACTATGGCTACACCTTC. It specifies CASSFGNYGYTF.